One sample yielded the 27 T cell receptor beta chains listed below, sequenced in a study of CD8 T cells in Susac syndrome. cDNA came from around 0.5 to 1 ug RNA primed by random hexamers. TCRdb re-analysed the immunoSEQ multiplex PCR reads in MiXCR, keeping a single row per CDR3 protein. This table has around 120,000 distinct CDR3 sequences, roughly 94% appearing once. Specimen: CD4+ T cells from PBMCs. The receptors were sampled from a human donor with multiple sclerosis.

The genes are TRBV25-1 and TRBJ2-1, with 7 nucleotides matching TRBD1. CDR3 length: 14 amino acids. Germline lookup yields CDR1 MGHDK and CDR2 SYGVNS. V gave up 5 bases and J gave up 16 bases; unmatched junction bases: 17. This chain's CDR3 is CASSFLGPGTVLFF. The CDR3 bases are TGTGCCAGCAGTTTTTTGGGTCCCGGGACAGTTCTTTTCTTC. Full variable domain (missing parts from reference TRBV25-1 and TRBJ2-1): EADIYQTPRYLVIGTGKKITLECSQTMGHDKMYWYQQDPGMELHLIHYSYGVNSTEKGDLSSESTVSRIRTEHFPLTLESARPSHTSQYLCASSFLGPGTVLFFGPGTRLTVL.

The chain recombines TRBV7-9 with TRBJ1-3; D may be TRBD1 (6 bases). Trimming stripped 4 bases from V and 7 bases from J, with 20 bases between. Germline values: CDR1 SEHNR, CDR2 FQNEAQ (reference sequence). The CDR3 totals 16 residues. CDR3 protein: CASSSPFRQEGNTIYF. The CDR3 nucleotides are TGTGCCAGCAGCTCTCCCTTTCGACAGGAGGGGAACACCATATATTTT.

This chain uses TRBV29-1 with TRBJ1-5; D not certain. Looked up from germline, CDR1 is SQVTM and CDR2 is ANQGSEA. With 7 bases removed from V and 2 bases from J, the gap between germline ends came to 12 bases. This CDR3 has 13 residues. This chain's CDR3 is CSAQFEGNQPQHF. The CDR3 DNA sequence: TGCAGCGCTCAGTTTGAGGGCAATCAGCCCCAGCATTTT.

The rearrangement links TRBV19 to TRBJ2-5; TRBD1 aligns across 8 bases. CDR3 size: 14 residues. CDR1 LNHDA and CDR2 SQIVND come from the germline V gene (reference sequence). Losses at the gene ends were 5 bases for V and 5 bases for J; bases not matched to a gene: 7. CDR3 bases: TGTGCCAGTAGTCCGCTCCGGGACAGGGAGACCCAGTACTTC. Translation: CASSPLRDRETQYF. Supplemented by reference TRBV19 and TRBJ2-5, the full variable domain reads DGGITQSPKYLFRKEGQNVTLSCEQNLNHDAMYWYRQDPGQGLRLIYYSQIVNDFQKGDIAEGYSVSREKKESFPLTVTSAQKNPTAFYLCASSPLRDRETQYFGPGTRLLVL.

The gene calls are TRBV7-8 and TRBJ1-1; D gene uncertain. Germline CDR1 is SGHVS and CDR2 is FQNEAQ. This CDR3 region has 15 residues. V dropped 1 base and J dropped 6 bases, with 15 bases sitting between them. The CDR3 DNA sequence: TGTGCCAGCAGCTTAGTAGGGCGCGGAGTAGCTGAAGCTTTCTTT. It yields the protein CASSLVGRGVAEAFF.

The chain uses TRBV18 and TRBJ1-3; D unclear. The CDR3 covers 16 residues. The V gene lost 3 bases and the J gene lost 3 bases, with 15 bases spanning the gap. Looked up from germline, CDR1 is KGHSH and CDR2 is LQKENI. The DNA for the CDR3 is TGTGCCAGCTCACCGCTGATGCACGACGTTGGAAACACCATATATTTT. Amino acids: CASSPLMHDVGNTIYF.

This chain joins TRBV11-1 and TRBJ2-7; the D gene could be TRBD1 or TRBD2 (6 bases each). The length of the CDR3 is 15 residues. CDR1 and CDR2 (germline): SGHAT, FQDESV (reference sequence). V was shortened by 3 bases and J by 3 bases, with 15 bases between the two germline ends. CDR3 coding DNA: TGTGCCAGCAGCTTGACGGACGGGGGCCTCTACGAGCAGTACTTC. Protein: CASSLTDGGLYEQYF.

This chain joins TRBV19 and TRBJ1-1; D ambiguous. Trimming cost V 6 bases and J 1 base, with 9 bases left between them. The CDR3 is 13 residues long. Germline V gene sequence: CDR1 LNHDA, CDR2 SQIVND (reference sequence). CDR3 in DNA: TGTGCCAGTAGAAACGGACCGAACACTGAAGCTTTCTTT. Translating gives CASRNGPNTEAFF.

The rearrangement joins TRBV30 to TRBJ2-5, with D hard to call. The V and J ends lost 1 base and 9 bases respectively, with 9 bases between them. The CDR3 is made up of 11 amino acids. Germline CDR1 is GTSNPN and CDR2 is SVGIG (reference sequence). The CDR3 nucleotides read TGTGCCTGGAGTGCGGGCGGCGCCCAGTACTTC. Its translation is CAWSAGGAQYF. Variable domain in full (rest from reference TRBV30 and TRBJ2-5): SQTIHQWPATLVQPVGSPLSLECTVEGTSNPNLYWYRQAAGRGLQLLFYSVGIGQISSEVPQNLSASRPQDRQFILSSKKLLLSDSGFYLCAWSAGGAQYFGPGTRLLVL.

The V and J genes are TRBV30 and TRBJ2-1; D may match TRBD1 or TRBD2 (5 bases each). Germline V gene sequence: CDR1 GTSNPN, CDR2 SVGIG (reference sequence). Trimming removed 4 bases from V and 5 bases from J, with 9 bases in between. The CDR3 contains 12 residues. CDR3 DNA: TGTGCCTGGAACTGGGACGACAATGAGCAGTTCTTC. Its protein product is CAWNWDDNEQFF.

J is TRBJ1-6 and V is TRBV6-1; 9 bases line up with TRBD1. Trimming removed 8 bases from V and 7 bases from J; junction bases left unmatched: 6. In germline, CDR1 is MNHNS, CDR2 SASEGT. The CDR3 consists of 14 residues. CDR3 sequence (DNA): TGTGCCAGCTCATGGACAGGGGAAAATTCACCCCTCCACTTT. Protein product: CASSWTGENSPLHF.

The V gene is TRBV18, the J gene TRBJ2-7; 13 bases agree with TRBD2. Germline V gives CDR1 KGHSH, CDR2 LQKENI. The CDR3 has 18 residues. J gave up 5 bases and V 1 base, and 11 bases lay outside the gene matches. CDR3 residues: CASSPHRLAGGSVDEQYF. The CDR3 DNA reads TGTGCCAGCTCACCACATAGACTAGCGGGAGGCTCGGTGGACGAGCAGTACTTC.

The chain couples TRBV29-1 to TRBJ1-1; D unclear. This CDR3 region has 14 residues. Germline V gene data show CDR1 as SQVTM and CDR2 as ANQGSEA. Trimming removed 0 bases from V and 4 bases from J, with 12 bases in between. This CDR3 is CSVEDRHLGTEAFF. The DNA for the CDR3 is TGCAGCGTTGAAGATCGACATTTGGGCACTGAAGCTTTCTTT.

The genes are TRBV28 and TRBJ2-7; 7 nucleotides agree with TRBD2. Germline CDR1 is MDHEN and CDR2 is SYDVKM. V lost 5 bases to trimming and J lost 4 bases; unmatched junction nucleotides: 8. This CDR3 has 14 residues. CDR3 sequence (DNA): TGTGCCAGCAGTCCGGCGGGGGACGGTTACGAGCAGTACTTC. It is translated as CASSPAGDGYEQYF.

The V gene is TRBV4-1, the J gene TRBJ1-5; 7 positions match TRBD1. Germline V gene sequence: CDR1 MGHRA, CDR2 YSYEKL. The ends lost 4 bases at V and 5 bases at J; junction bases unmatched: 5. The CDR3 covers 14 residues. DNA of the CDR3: TGCGCCAGCAGCCTGACAGGGAAGGATCAGCCCCAGCATTTT. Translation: CASSLTGKDQPQHF.

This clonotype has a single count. The CDR3 bases are TGTGCCAGCAGCGTAGCGTCAGAAAAACACCTCTATGGCTACACCTTC. Translated: CASSVASEKHLYGYTF. This chain joins TRBV9 and TRBJ1-2; D unresolved. The CDR3 loop spans 16 amino acids. Germline V gives CDR1 SGDLS, CDR2 YYNGEE. The V and J ends lost 0 bases and 4 bases respectively, with 16 bases between them.

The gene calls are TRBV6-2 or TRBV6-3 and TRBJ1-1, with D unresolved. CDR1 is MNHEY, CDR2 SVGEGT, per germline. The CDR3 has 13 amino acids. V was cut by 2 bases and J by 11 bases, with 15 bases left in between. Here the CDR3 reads CASSYAQAVGAFF. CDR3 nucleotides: TGTGCCAGCAGTTACGCCCAAGCTGTGGGGGCTTTCTTT.

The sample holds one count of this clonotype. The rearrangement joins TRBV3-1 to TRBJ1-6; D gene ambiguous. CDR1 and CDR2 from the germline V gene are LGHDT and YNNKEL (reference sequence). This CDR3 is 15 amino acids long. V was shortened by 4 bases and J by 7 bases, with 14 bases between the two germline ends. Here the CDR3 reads CASSPSSTGNSPLHF. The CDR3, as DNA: TGTGCCAGCAGCCCTTCAAGTACGGGGAATTCACCCCTCCACTTT. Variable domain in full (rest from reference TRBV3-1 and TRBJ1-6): DTAVSQTPKYLVTQMGNDKSIKCEQNLGHDTMYWYKQDSKKFLKIMFSYNNKELIINETVPNRFSPKSPDKAHLNLHINSLELGDSAVYFCASSPSSTGNSPLHFGNGTRLTVT.

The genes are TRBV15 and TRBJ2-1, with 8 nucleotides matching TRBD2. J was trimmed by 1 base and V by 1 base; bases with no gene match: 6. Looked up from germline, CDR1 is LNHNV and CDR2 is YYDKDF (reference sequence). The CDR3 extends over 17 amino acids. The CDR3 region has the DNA TGTGCCACCAGCAGAGGAGCGGGGGCAGAGTCCTACAATGAGCAGTTCTTC. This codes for CATSRGAGAESYNEQFF.

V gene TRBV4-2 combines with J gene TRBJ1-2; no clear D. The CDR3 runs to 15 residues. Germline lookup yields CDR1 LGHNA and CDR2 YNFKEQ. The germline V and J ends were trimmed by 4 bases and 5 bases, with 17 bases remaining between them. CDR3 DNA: TGTGCCAGCAGCCTCAGTGAGGTCGGGGTGTATGGCTACACCTTC. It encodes CASSLSEVGVYGYTF.

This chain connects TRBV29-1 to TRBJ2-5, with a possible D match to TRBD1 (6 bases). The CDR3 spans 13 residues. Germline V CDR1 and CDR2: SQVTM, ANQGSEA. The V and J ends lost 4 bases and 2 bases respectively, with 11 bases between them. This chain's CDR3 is CSVGKGGQETQYF. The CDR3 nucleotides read TGCAGCGTTGGGAAAGGGGGTCAAGAGACCCAGTACTTC.

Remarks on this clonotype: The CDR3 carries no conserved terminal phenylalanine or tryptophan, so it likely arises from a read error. This chain's CDR3 is CASSQGDTIYL. CDR3 coding DNA: TGTGCCAGCAGTCAGGGAGACACCATATATTTG. The chain joins TRBV12-3 or TRBV12-4 to TRBJ1-3; the D gene is possibly TRBD1 (5 bases). The CDR3 contains 11 residues. Trimming left V 5 bases short and J 8 bases short, with 7 bases between.

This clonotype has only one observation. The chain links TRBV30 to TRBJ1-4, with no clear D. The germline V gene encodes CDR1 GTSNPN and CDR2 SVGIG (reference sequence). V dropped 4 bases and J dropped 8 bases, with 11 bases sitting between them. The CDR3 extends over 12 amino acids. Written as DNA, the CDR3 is TGTGCCTGGAACCTAAACGGAGAAAAACTGTTTTTT. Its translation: CAWNLNGEKLFF.

The CDR3 spells CASSPPMTGNTEAFF. The CDR3 nucleotides are TGTGCCAGCTCACCACCCATGACGGGGAACACTGAAGCTTTCTTT. This chain links TRBV18 with TRBJ1-1; D remains ambiguous. The length of the CDR3 is 15 residues. V dropped 0 bases and J dropped 1 base, with 9 bases sitting between them. Germline V gives CDR1 KGHSH, CDR2 LQKENI.

The chain's CDR3 is CASSITAGGHGEQFF. The DNA for the CDR3 is TGTGCCAGTAGCATAACGGCGGGGGGGCATGGTGAGCAGTTCTTC. The rearrangement uses TRBV19 and TRBJ2-1; 9 bases line up with TRBD2. The CDR3 is 15 amino acids. The V segment lost 6 bases and the J segment 9 bases; nucleotides outside the gene matches: 12. From germline, CDR1 is LNHDA and CDR2 SQIVND (reference sequence).

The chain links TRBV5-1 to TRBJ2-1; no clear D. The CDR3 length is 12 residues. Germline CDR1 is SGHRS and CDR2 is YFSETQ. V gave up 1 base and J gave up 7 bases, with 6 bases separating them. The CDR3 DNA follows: TGCGCCAGCAGCTTGACTCAGAATGAGCAGTTCTTC. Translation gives CASSLTQNEQFF. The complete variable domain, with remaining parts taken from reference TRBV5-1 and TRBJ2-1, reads KAGVTQTPRYLIKTRGQQVTLSCSPISGHRSVSWYQQTPGQGLQFLFEYFSETQRNKGNFPGRFSGRQFSNSRSEMNVSTLELGDSALYLCASSLTQNEQFFGPGTRLTVL.

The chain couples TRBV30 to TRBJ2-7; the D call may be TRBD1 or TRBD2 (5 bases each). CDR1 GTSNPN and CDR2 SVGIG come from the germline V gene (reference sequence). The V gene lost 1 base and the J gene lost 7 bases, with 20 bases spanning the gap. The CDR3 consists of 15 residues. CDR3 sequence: CAWSDPGPGPGEQYF. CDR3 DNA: TGTGCCTGGAGTGACCCAGGGCCCGGTCCGGGGGAGCAGTACTTC.